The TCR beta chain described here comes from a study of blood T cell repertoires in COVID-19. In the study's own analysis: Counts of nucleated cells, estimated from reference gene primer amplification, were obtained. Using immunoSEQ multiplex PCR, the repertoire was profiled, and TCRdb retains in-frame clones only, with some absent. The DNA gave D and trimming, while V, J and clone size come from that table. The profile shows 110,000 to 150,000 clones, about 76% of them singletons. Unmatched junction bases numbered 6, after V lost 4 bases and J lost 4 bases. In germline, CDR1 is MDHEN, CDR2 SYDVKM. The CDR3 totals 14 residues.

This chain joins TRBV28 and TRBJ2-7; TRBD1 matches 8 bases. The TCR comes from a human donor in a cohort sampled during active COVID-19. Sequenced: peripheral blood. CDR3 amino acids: CASSSGQGAYEQYF. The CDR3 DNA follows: TGTGCCAGCAGTTCCGGACAGGGTGCGTACGAGCAGTACTTC.